This T cell receptor beta chain was recorded in a study of Graves' ophthalmopathy and Graves' hyperthyroidism. The authors amplified TCR beta CDR3 regions from RNA transcripts. Scientists carried out first-round RT-PCR using HTBI primers and then a second-round multiplex PCR. A single record per CDR3 protein comes from TCRdb applying MiXCR to the multiplex PCR reads. Of over a million distinct CDR3 sequences in the sample, about 36% were seen once. Findings and limits, study-wide: The 13-signature model separated ophthalmopathy from stable hyperthyroidism at around 88% sensitivity and roughly 83% specificity. The model forecast ophthalmopathy progression, reaching about 70% sensitivity and about 72% specificity. Blood samples also showed most expanded thyroid clonotypes exceeding 0.001 frequency.

The germline V and J ends were trimmed by 0 bases and 0 bases, with 9 bases remaining between them. Looked up from germline, CDR1 is GTSNPN and CDR2 is SVGIG (reference sequence). This CDR3 has 15 residues. Among the exclusions were patients with other autoimmune diseases, uncontrolled infections, pregnancy or lactation. In this sample, this clonotype turned up once. The antigen is undetermined. This chain uses TRBV30 with TRBJ1-3, with D possibly matching TRBD1 (5 bases). The specimen sequenced was peripheral blood or thyroid tissue (not recorded which). The receptor comes from an adult man with Graves' hyperthyroidism. The CDR3 region has the DNA TGTGCCTGGAGTGTCAGGGCGAGCTCTGGAAACACCATATATTTT. Amino acid sequence: CAWSVRASSGNTIYF.